The 18 T cell receptor beta chains below come from one sample, sequenced in a study of blood T cell repertoires in COVID-19 (dated by TCRdb to about 2020). Libraries were constructed by the immunoSEQ multiplex PCR assay. What TCRdb holds here is the immuneACCESS table cut down to in-frame rearrangements. Part of the clones is not present; checked against another copy, under half of the missing clones reflect an unresolved V gene, and the others are unexplained. This sample holds about 68,000 clones; 91% were observed only once. Together, the top ten hold 6% to 7.5% of the sample. Material: peripheral blood. The receptor set was obtained from a man between 40 and 49 years old with COVID-19, enrolled during active disease.

The CDR3: CASSSGQTKNIQYF. The CDR3 DNA sequence: TGTGCCAGCAGCTCGGGACAGACCAAAAACATTCAGTACTTC. The chain has TRBV7-9 and TRBJ2-4, with 7 bases aligning to TRBD1. V trimming: 4 bases; J trimming: 2 bases; junction bases outside the gene matches: 2. The CDR3 has 14 residues. Germline CDR1 is SEHNR and CDR2 is FQNEAQ (reference sequence).

J is TRBJ1-6 and V is TRBV5-4; TRBD1 aligns across 7 bases. The J segment lost 6 bases and the V segment lost 4 bases, leaving 10 bases of the junction unmatched. The CDR3 has 16 amino acids. The germline gives CDR1 SGHNT, CDR2 YYREEE (reference sequence). The CDR3 is CASSTRLTGSNSPLHF. CDR3 in DNA: TGTGCCAGCAGCACACGTTTGACAGGGTCTAATTCACCCCTCCACTTT.

The V and J genes are TRBV9 and TRBJ2-1; 8 bases line up with TRBD2. Germline V gene lookup returns CDR1 SGDLS and CDR2 YYNGEE. This CDR3 is 16 amino acids long. The junction had 12 bases not matched to a gene; V was cut back by 0 bases and J by 10 bases. CDR3 residues: CASSVDPAGALGEQFF. CDR3 nucleotide sequence: TGTGCCAGCAGCGTAGACCCAGCGGGGGCCCTCGGGGAGCAGTTCTTC.

The rearrangement uses TRBV6-5 and TRBJ1-6; D gene unclear. Trimming left V 2 bases short and J 6 bases short, with 8 bases between. The CDR3 spans 14 residues. The V gene's germline CDR1 is MNHEY and CDR2 SVGAGI. The CDR3 sequence is CASSYSQLNSPLHF. The CDR3 region has the DNA TGTGCCAGCAGTTACAGTCAACTTAATTCACCCCTCCACTTT.

J is TRBJ1-2 and V is TRBV7-6; 7 positions agree with TRBD1. From germline, CDR1 is SGHVS and CDR2 FNYEAQ. This CDR3 contains 15 residues. The ends lost 1 base at V and 2 bases at J; junction bases unmatched: 4. The CDR3: CASSLEVRGNYGYTF. Written as DNA, the CDR3 is TGTGCCAGCAGCTTAGAAGTCAGGGGGAACTATGGCTACACCTTC.

This clone was seen a single time. The rearrangement links TRBV9 to TRBJ2-5, with D possibly being TRBD1 (6 bases). Germline V gives CDR1 SGDLS, CDR2 YYNGEE. The CDR3 covers 13 residues. Trimming stripped 1 base from V and 4 bases from J, with 8 bases between. CDR3 in amino acids: CASSVIGGETQYF. The CDR3, as DNA: TGTGCCAGCAGCGTAATAGGGGGAGAGACCCAGTACTTC.

The rearrangement uses TRBV9 and TRBJ2-7; no clear D. The CDR3 runs to 15 residues. Germline-derived CDR1 and CDR2 are SGDLS and YYNGEE. V gave up 4 bases and J gave up 0 bases, with 14 bases separating them. The CDR3 loop reads CASSPMGSSSYEQYF. The CDR3 DNA reads as TGTGCCAGCAGCCCGATGGGCAGTAGCTCCTACGAGCAGTACTTC.

This rearrangement joins TRBV4-1 to TRBJ2-1; TRBD2 matches at 8 bases. V dropped 3 bases and J dropped 3; count of bases not matched to a gene: 7. CDR3 length: 16 amino acids. CDR1 and CDR2 from the germline V gene are MGHRA and YSYEKL. CDR3 sequence reads: CASSHPGTRDYNEQFF. In DNA form, the CDR3 reads TGCGCCAGCAGCCATCCCGGGACTAGAGACTACAATGAGCAGTTCTTC.

In its sample, this clone was seen once. The chain uses TRBV7-7 and TRBJ2-5; weak D call: TRBD2 (6 bases). This CDR3 has 14 amino acids. Trimming took off 5 bases at V and 5 bases at J, with 15 bases between the two ends. Germline values: CDR1 SSHAT, CDR2 FNYEAQ (reference sequence). In DNA, the CDR3 is TGTGCCAGCAGCAAGGACTATTCCGGTGAGACCCAGTACTTC. This codes for CASSKDYSGETQYF.

This clone was observed a handful of times. The chain is built from TRBV9 and TRBJ2-2; D might be TRBD1 (6 bases). Germline V gives CDR1 SGDLS, CDR2 YYNGEE. V was cut by 1 base and J by 5 bases, with 6 bases left in between. The length of the CDR3 is 13 residues. CDR3 region: CASSVTGTGELFF. In DNA form, the CDR3 reads TGTGCCAGCAGCGTAACAGGGACCGGGGAGCTGTTTTTT.

J is TRBJ1-1 and V is TRBV5-1; the D is unclear. Trimming took 0 bases from V and 0 from J, leaving 6 bases between them. Germline assignment: CDR1 SGHRS and CDR2 YFSETQ. The CDR3 length is 14 residues. The CDR3 is CASSLGSVNTEAFF. The CDR3, as DNA: TGCGCCAGCAGCTTGGGCAGCGTGAACACTGAAGCTTTCTTT.

This chain links TRBV10-3 with TRBJ1-2; a weak D match, TRBD1 (6 bases). The CDR3 consists of 12 residues. Per germline, CDR1 ENHRY and CDR2 SYGVKD. V lost 2 bases and J 8 bases, leaving 9 bases between the germline ends. The CDR3 loop is CAISEDRHGYTF. CDR3 nucleotide sequence: TGTGCCATCAGTGAGGACAGGCACGGCTACACCTTC.

The chain couples TRBV5-1 to TRBJ1-1; 8 bases are shared with TRBD1. Germline values: CDR1 SGHRS, CDR2 YFSETQ. Trimming at V came to 3 bases and at J to 3 bases, leaving 4 bases not matched to a gene. CDR3 size: 14 residues. The CDR3: CASSSGQGHTEAFF. CDR3 DNA: TGCGCCAGCAGCTCCGGACAGGGCCACACTGAAGCTTTCTTT.

The DNA of the CDR3 is TGTGCCAGCAGTTTGAGGGCAGATACGCAGTATTTT. Residues: CASSLRADTQYF. The V and J genes are TRBV12-3 or TRBV12-4 and TRBJ2-3, with D perhaps TRBD2 (5 bases). The CDR3 totals 12 residues. V shed 3 bases and J shed 4 bases, with 5 bases lying between them.

This clone has a handful of counts. V is TRBV28 and J is TRBJ2-5, with a weak D call TRBD2 (5 bases). Trimming shortened V by 3 bases and J by 3 bases, and 8 bases separated the two germline ends. Germline V gene lookup returns CDR1 MDHEN and CDR2 SYDVKM. This CDR3 has 13 residues. This CDR3 reads CASSFPGKETQYF. The CDR3 DNA is TGTGCCAGCAGTTTTCCGGGAAAAGAGACCCAGTACTTC.

J is TRBJ1-1 and V is TRBV30; possible D gene TRBD1, 5 bases. The V gene's germline CDR1 is GTSNPN and CDR2 SVGIG (reference sequence). Trimming removed 4 bases at V and 5 bases at J, with 17 bases between. CDR3 length: 14 residues. CDR3 in amino acids: CAWIPGIRRTEAFF. As DNA, the CDR3 is TGTGCCTGGATTCCAGGGATAAGGAGAACTGAAGCTTTCTTT.

The CDR3 nucleotides are TGTGCCAGTAGTATATCCCCCGGCGACGGGGGAGAGACCCAGTACTTC. This codes for CASSISPGDGGETQYF. The chain couples TRBV19 to TRBJ2-5; D is perhaps TRBD2 (6 bases). V was cut by 2 bases and J by 4 bases, with 17 bases left in between. This CDR3 region has 16 residues. Germline loops: CDR1 LNHDA, CDR2 SQIVND (reference sequence).

The gene calls are TRBV12-3 or TRBV12-4 and TRBJ1-5; D is undetermined. The CDR3 consists of 12 residues. Between the trimmed V and J ends, which lost 3 bases and 7 bases, there was a span of 7 bases. This CDR3 is CASSFLQQPQHF. CDR3 sequence (DNA): TGTGCCAGCAGTTTCTTGCAGCAGCCCCAGCATTTT.